This passage covers 13 T cell receptor beta chains from one sample sequenced in a study of spatial heterogeneity in lung cancer. Time point defined: sample taken at primary tumor resection. Using its own MiXCR run on the 5' RACE reads, TCRdb lists one record per CDR3 protein. The repertoire holds some 800 distinct CDR3 sequences, with about a sixth as singletons. The sequences come from normal lung tissue next to the tumor, collected at surgery. The receptors come from a male donor with early-stage non-small cell lung cancer.

With respect to this clonotype: As an off-target read in a library built for alpha chains, this beta chain has a frequency of little significance. The rearrangement uses TRBV3-1 and TRBJ2-7; 10 nucleotides line up with TRBD2. The ends lost 7 bases at V and 4 bases at J; junction bases unmatched: 7. Looked up from germline, CDR1 is LGHDT and CDR2 is YNNKEL (reference sequence). The CDR3 runs 14 residues. The CDR3 bases are TGTGCCAGCACCCCGGGACTAGCGTTATACGAGCAGTACTTC. This codes for CASTPGLALYEQYF.

This clonotype has only a few counts. This beta chain represents an off-target read in a library built for alpha chains; its size is of limited meaning. The chain combines TRBV12-3 or TRBV12-4 with TRBJ2-1; possible D gene TRBD1, 5 bases. This CDR3 spans 12 amino acids. The V and J ends lost 7 bases and 5 bases respectively, with 9 bases between them. The CDR3 bases are TGTGCCAGCACCAAGGACAACAATGAGCAGTTCTTC. Translating it yields CASTKDNNEQFF.

By share, this clonotype ranks as large (0.1 to 1%). This beta chain came through as a stray read in a library set up for alpha chains, and its size says little. The V and J genes are TRBV29-1 and TRBJ2-7; D is undetermined. Germline-derived CDR1 and CDR2 are SQVTM and ANQGSEA. This CDR3 comprises 14 residues. V lost 0 bases, J lost 2 bases, and 11 bases lay in between. As DNA, the CDR3 is TGCAGCGTTGAAGATCGAGACACACCCTACGAGCAGTACTTC. The encoded protein is CSVEDRDTPYEQYF.

By sample share, this clonotype is large. With the library built for alpha chains, this beta chain is off target and its frequency is not meaningful. This rearrangement joins TRBV28 to TRBJ2-5; 15 bases map to TRBD2. The germline V gene has CDR1 MDHEN and CDR2 SYDVKM. The CDR3 length is 16 residues. The V segment lost 5 bases and the J segment 5 bases; nucleotides outside the gene matches: 6. The CDR3 region has the DNA TGTGCCAGCAGTAGGACTAGCGGGAGGGCCTGGGAGACCCAGTACTTC. This codes for CASSRTSGRAWETQYF. Full variable domain (missing parts from reference TRBV28 and TRBJ2-5): DVKVTQSSRYLVKRTGEKVFLECVQDMDHENMFWYRQDPGLGLRLIYFSYDVKMKEKGDIPEGYSVSREKKERFSLILESASTNQTSMYLCASSRTSGRAWETQYFGPGTRLLVL.

Turning to this clonotype: This beta chain is an off-target read within a library intended for alpha chains, so its frequency means little. The chain has TRBV7-6 and TRBJ2-2, with unresolved D. This CDR3 has 15 residues. Trimming stripped 3 bases from V and 1 base from J, with 9 bases between. Germline values: CDR1 SGHVS, CDR2 FNYEAQ. The CDR3 bases are TGTGCCAGCAGCTTTGTGTTGGGGAACACCGGGGAGCTGTTTTTT. Protein sequence: CASSFVLGNTGELFF.

This clonotype rates as large. This beta chain is off target for a library built for alpha chains, so its abundance means little. The V call is TRBV27, the J call TRBJ2-1; TRBD2 aligns across 15 bases. Germline values: CDR1 MNHEY, CDR2 SMNVEV (reference sequence). The trim removed 2 bases at V and 6 bases at J, leaving 8 bases unmatched. The CDR3 contains 18 residues. Written as DNA, the CDR3 is TGTGCCAGCAGTTTAGGGGTACGGACTAGCGGGAGGGCCAATGAGCAGTTCTTC. It encodes CASSLGVRTSGRANEQFF.

This clonotype showed up just a few times. In a library made to pick up alpha chains, this beta chain is a stray read with a size that means little. The gene calls are TRBV20-1 and TRBJ2-2; 12 positions match TRBD1. The J segment lost 5 bases and the V segment lost 5 bases, leaving 3 bases of the junction unmatched. The CDR3 totals 14 residues. CDR1 and CDR2 (germline): DFQATT, SNEGSKA (reference sequence). Written as DNA, the CDR3 is TGCAGTGCTGGGACAGGGGGCGCGACCGGGGAGCTGTTTTTT. It yields the protein CSAGTGGATGELFF.

Notes on this clonotype: The library was built for alpha chains, so this beta chain is an off-target read and its size means little. The V call is TRBV29-1, the J call TRBJ2-1, with TRBD2 matching 12 bases. The CDR3 length is 14 residues. Germline-derived CDR1 and CDR2 are SQVTM and ANQGSEA. CDR3 bases: TGCACCTCTGAACGGACTAGCGGGGTAGATGAGCAGTTCTTC. Amino acids: CTSERTSGVDEQFF.

This clonotype is labeled large. This beta chain slipped into a library made for alpha chains as a stray read, so its size is not meaningful. The chain carries TRBV25-1 and TRBJ2-7; the D gene is possibly TRBD1 (6 bases). This CDR3 has 15 amino acids. V shed 4 bases and J shed 0 bases, with 13 bases lying between them. Germline-derived CDR1 and CDR2 are MGHDK and SYGVNS. CDR3 amino acids: CASSAGDLSSYEQYF. CDR3 coding DNA: TGTGCCAGCAGTGCAGGGGACCTGAGCTCCTACGAGCAGTACTTC.

By proportion, this clonotype is hyperexpanded. The library was prepared for alpha chains; this beta chain is a stray read, so its frequency means little. This sequence joins TRBV13 and TRBJ2-1; 8 positions agree with TRBD2. Germline lookup yields CDR1 PRHDT and CDR2 FYEKMQ (reference sequence). With V trimmed by 3 bases and J by 8 bases, 9 bases remained unmatched. This CDR3 comprises 15 residues. CDR3 bases: TGTGCCAGCAGCTTCACCGGGGGGGCCGGGGATGAGCAGTTCTTC. Its translation: CASSFTGGAGDEQFF.

Worth noting for this clonotype: This beta chain turned up in a library designed for alpha chains; as an off-target read, its abundance says little. The V gene is TRBV2, the J gene TRBJ2-5, with 8 bases identical to TRBD2. V trimming: 8 bases; J trimming: 6 bases; junction bases outside the gene matches: 5. Germline V CDR1 and CDR2: SNHLY, FYNNEI. This CDR3 spans 12 amino acids. The DNA for the CDR3 is TGTGCCAGCGGACGGGAGGGACAGACCCAGTACTTC. Protein: CASGREGQTQYF.

This clonotype ranks as large. This beta chain came through as a stray read in a library set up for alpha chains, and its size says little. J is TRBJ2-7 and V is TRBV7-2; 7 nucleotides match TRBD2. Germline CDR1 and CDR2: SGHTA and FQGNSA. The CDR3 has 15 residues. The V and J ends lost 0 bases and 2 bases, in that order; junction bases with no gene match: 4. Written as DNA, the CDR3 is TGTGCCAGCAGCTTAGCATCAGGACTAGCCTACGAGCAGTACTTC. Translated, it gives CASSLASGLAYEQYF.

A word on this clonotype: A single base separates this from a much larger clone, so it may be a read error. With the library built for alpha chains, this beta chain is off target and its frequency is not meaningful. V usage is TRBV28 and J usage is TRBJ2-3, with D hard to call. This CDR3 is 14 amino acids long. CDR1 MDHEN and CDR2 SYDVKM come from the germline V gene. CDR3 loop: CVSSFVSGTDTQYF. The CDR3 coding sequence is TGTGTCAGCAGTTTTGTGAGTGGGACAGATACGCAGTATTTT.